A single sample gave rise to the 27 T cell receptor beta chains below, sequenced in a study of T cells in Graves' hyperthyroidism and ophthalmopathy. Amplification of TCR beta CDR3 regions was performed using RNA transcripts as template. Using the HTBI primer set, a first-round RT-PCR was run on the TCR CDR3. TCRdb ran MiXCR on the multiplex PCR reads and lists one entry per CDR3 protein. This sample has approximately 690,000 distinct CDR3 sequences; about a fifth occur once, and the top ten carry approximately 30%. The specimen sequenced was blood. The receptors were gathered from a man aged 25 to 40 with Graves' ophthalmopathy.

This clonotype was found many times. The rearrangement uses TRBV11-2 and TRBJ2-6; D not certain. The CDR3 is made up of 16 amino acids. Germline V gene data show CDR1 as SGHAT and CDR2 as FQNNGV. Trimming took 10 bases from V and 2 from J, leaving 18 bases between them. CDR3 bases: TGTGCCACGGACCTGCGACCCGTCCCTGGGGCCAACGTCCTGACTTTC. This gives the protein CATDLRPVPGANVLTF.

This clonotype showed up just a few times. This sequence joins TRBV5-1 and TRBJ2-7; 9 bases align to TRBD1. V shed 4 bases, J shed 7 bases, and the junction held 3 bases outside the gene matches. The CDR3 has 12 amino acids. CDR1 is SGHRS and CDR2 is YFSETQ in the germline V gene. CDR3 sequence (DNA): TGCGCCAGCAGCGGGGGGACAGGGGAGCAGTACTTC. Its translation: CASSGGTGEQYF.

CDR3 DNA sequence: TGTGCCAGCAGCTTATATACGGGGAATGAGCAGTTCTTC. Translated: CASSLYTGNEQFF. The J gene is TRBJ2-1, the V gene TRBV7-2; D is possibly TRBD2 (5 bases). The CDR3 spans 13 residues. Germline V gives CDR1 SGHTA, CDR2 FQGNSA. Trimming shortened V by 2 bases and J by 7 bases, and 9 bases separated the two germline ends.

In this sample, this clonotype turned up a few times. The chain carries TRBV5-1 and TRBJ2-2; possibly TRBD2 for D (6 bases). Trimming removed 9 bases from V and 1 base from J, with 10 bases in between. The CDR3 has 13 residues. Germline V lookup: CDR1 SGHRS, CDR2 YFSETQ. In DNA form, the CDR3 reads TGCGCCAACGGGGAGGAGAACACCGGGGAGCTGTTTTTT. Translation gives CANGEENTGELFF.

The chain has TRBV5-8 and TRBJ2-7; D is perhaps TRBD1 or TRBD2 (5 bases each). Trimming removed 3 bases at V and 7 bases at J, with 17 bases between. From germline, CDR1 is SGHTS and CDR2 YDEGEE. This CDR3 region has 14 residues. CDR3 region: CASSSTGTAREQYF. CDR3 DNA: TGTGCCAGCAGCTCAACCGGGACGGCCAGGGAGCAGTACTTC.

This clonotype was detected a few times. This chain uses TRBV7-8 with TRBJ1-5; tentatively, D is TRBD1 (5 bases). This CDR3 has 12 residues. V was clipped by 5 bases and J by 5 bases, with 7 bases between them. Germline assignment: CDR1 SGHVS and CDR2 FQNEAQ. The DNA of the CDR3 is TGTGCCAGCAGCCCGACAGATCAGCCCCAGCATTTT. Its translation: CASSPTDQPQHF.

This clonotype has a handful of counts. The chain links TRBV14 to TRBJ1-1, with 8 bases that match TRBD1. This CDR3 has 13 amino acids. With 4 bases clipped from V and 11 bases from J, the junction kept 9 bases outside the gene matches. Germline V gene lookup returns CDR1 SGHDN and CDR2 FVKESK. The CDR3 DNA is TGTGCCAGCAGCCTCCTGACAGGGGATATGGCTTTCTTT. Translated, it gives CASSLLTGDMAFF.

The table lists this clonotype with a few counts. This sequence may be a read error, since a much larger clone differs from it by one base. The rearrangement joins TRBV28 to TRBJ1-5; a possible D gene is TRBD1 (6 bases). CDR1 is MDHEN, CDR2 SYDVKM, per germline. This CDR3 region has 16 residues. CDR3 amino acids: CTSSLQGRESNQPQHF. CDR3 sequence (DNA): TGTACCAGCAGTTTACAGGGACGAGAGAGCAATCAGCCCCAGCATTTT.

This clonotype was detected many times. This sequence joins TRBV11-2 and TRBJ2-3; D not resolved. The CDR3 runs to 11 residues. V gave up 4 bases and J gave up 5 bases, with 4 bases separating them. Germline V gene data show CDR1 as SGHAT and CDR2 as FQNNGV. Here the CDR3 reads CASSSKDTQYF. The CDR3 DNA sequence: TGTGCCAGCAGCTCTAAAGATACGCAGTATTTT.

Notes on this clonotype: A much more abundant neighbour one base away suggests this may be a read error. The chain links TRBV11-2 to TRBJ2-7; D unresolved. CDR3 length: 14 residues. Germline CDR1 and CDR2: SGHAT and FQNNGV. The CDR3 DNA sequence: TGTGCCAGCAGCTTAGTCGCAGGATACTACGAGCAGTGCTTC. Translating it yields CASSLVAGYYEQCF.

For this clonotype: Since a much larger clone is just one base distant, this may be a read error. This sequence joins TRBV27 and TRBJ1-5; 10 nucleotides agree with TRBD1. The J segment lost 3 bases and the V segment lost 5 bases, leaving 4 bases of the junction unmatched. There are 15 residues in the CDR3. Germline values: CDR1 MNHEY, CDR2 SMNVEV (reference sequence). In DNA form, the CDR3 reads TGTGCCAGCAGTAAAAGACAGGGGGCCAATCAGCCCCAGCATTTT. Translated, it gives CASSKRQGANQPQHF.

The J gene is TRBJ2-3, the V gene TRBV5-1; no firm D call. The CDR3 has 15 amino acids. Trimming removed 1 base from V and 1 base from J, with 10 bases in between. The germline gives CDR1 SGHRS, CDR2 YFSETQ. As DNA, the CDR3 is TGCGCCAGCAGCTTGATGGCAGCCCGCACAGATACGCAGTATTTT. This translates into CASSLMAARTDTQYF.

This clonotype was detected only a few times. A much larger clone differs by one base, so this may be a read error. The V and J genes are TRBV30 and TRBJ1-6; D possibly corresponds to TRBD1 (6 bases). The CDR3 loop spans 16 amino acids. Germline CDR1 GTSNPN, CDR2 SVGIG (reference sequence). The CDR3 sequence: CAWSAARDTYDSPLHF. The CDR3 nucleotides are TGTGCCTGGAGTGCTGCCCGGGACACCTATGATTCACCCCTCCACTTT.

This clonotype was observed at least ten times. The chain joins TRBV28 to TRBJ2-1; TRBD2 agrees at 7 bases. CDR1 and CDR2 (germline): MDHEN, SYDVKM. Trimming took 10 bases from V and 0 from J; bases not matched to a gene: 15. The CDR3 is 17 residues long. The CDR3 sequence is CATKSVRRESSYNEQFF. CDR3 coding DNA: TGTGCCACGAAATCCGTCAGGCGGGAGAGCTCCTACAATGAGCAGTTCTTC.

This clonotype was counted a few times. V is TRBV28 and J is TRBJ2-7, with TRBD2 matching 15 bases. In germline, CDR1 is MDHEN, CDR2 SYDVKM. The CDR3 runs to 16 residues. The V segment lost 2 bases and the J segment 6 bases; nucleotides outside the gene matches: 5. CDR3 in DNA: TGTGCCAGCAGTTTAAATGCGGGACTAGCGGGAGGCGAGCAGTACTTC. Translating it yields CASSLNAGLAGGEQYF.

This clonotype was observed once. The rearrangement links TRBV10-3 to TRBJ1-2, with 8 bases that match TRBD1. This CDR3 contains 14 residues. V was pared by 4 bases and J by 7 bases, with 8 bases of the junction left unmatched. Per the germline V gene, CDR1 is ENHRY and CDR2 is SYGVKD. The CDR3 sequence: CAISAGQGSAGYTF. DNA of the CDR3: TGTGCCATCAGTGCCGGACAGGGTAGTGCTGGCTACACCTTC.

This chain joins TRBV7-6 and TRBJ2-2, with D perhaps matching TRBD1 (6 bases). CDR3 length equals 16 residues. Deletions cut 4 bases from V and 4 bases from J, with 16 bases between. In germline, CDR1 is SGHVS, CDR2 FNYEAQ. CDR3 region: CASSWGRGVTTGELFF. The CDR3 region has the DNA TGTGCCAGCAGCTGGGGCAGGGGTGTTACCACCGGGGAGCTGTTTTTT.

The chain combines TRBV24-1 with TRBJ2-3; D gene uncertain. This CDR3 has 12 residues. Germline V CDR1 and CDR2: KGHDR, SFDVKD. The germline V and J ends were trimmed by 3 bases and 7 bases, with 7 bases remaining between them. CDR3 amino acids: CATSDPWNTQYF. Here the CDR3 DNA reads TGTGCCACCAGTGATCCCTGGAATACGCAGTATTTT.

This clonotype appeared many times. The CDR3 here is CSVGTGSSYEQYF. DNA for the CDR3: TGCAGCGTTGGGACAGGGAGCTCCTACGAGCAGTACTTC. V is TRBV29-1 and J is TRBJ2-7, with 8 bases aligning to TRBD1. Germline trimming cut 4 bases from V and 0 bases from J; bases unmatched to any gene: 2. The CDR3 length is 13 residues. Germline CDR1 SQVTM, CDR2 ANQGSEA.

This clonotype was picked up one time. V is TRBV4-1 and J is TRBJ1-3; D not certain. Germline assignment: CDR1 MGHRA and CDR2 YSYEKL. V lost 4 bases and J 0 bases, leaving 16 bases between the germline ends. The CDR3 sequence is 17 residues long. The CDR3 DNA is TGCGCCAGCAGCCGCGGCGGGCTGGTTAACTCTGGAAACACCATATATTTT. It encodes CASSRGGLVNSGNTIYF.

This clonotype was seen at least ten times. An end of the junction differs from the germline gene, which may be a read error. V usage is TRBV2 and J usage is TRBJ1-6; 8 nucleotides agree with TRBD1. The CDR3 spans 15 residues. Germline assignment: CDR1 SNHLY and CDR2 FYNNEI. In DNA, the CDR3 is TGTGCCAGCAGTACCGGGACAGGCAATAATTCGCCCCTCCACTTT. This translates into CASSTGTGNNSPLHF. The full variable domain, completed using reference TRBV2 and TRBJ1-6, is EPEVTQTPSHQVTQMGQEVILRCVPISNHLYFYWYRQILGQKVEFLVSFYNNEISEKSEIFDDQFSVERPDGSNFTLKIRSTKLEDSAMYFCASSTGTGNNSPLHFGNGTRLTVT.

The rearrangement links TRBV11-2 to TRBJ2-5, with a weak D call TRBD1 (6 bases). The CDR3 covers 14 residues. Per germline, CDR1 SGHAT and CDR2 FQNNGV. Trimming removed 5 bases from V and 2 bases from J, with 12 bases in between. DNA of the CDR3: TGTGCCAGCAGCAGTCCGGGACATCAAGAGACCCAGTACTTC. Protein product: CASSSPGHQETQYF.

V is TRBV3-1 and J is TRBJ1-5; the D gene is possibly TRBD1 (5 bases). Trimming left V 1 base short and J 7 bases short, with 8 bases between. This CDR3 contains 13 residues. Germline V lookup: CDR1 LGHDT, CDR2 YNNKEL (reference sequence). The CDR3 region is CASSQVQDQPQHF. As DNA, the CDR3 is TGTGCCAGCAGCCAAGTACAGGACCAGCCCCAGCATTTT.

This clonotype appeared a few times. The chain links TRBV11-3 to TRBJ2-1; 7 nucleotides agree with TRBD2. Germline lookup yields CDR1 SGHNT and CDR2 YENEEA. This CDR3 has 17 amino acids. Unmatched junction bases numbered 12, after V lost 5 bases and J lost 2 bases. Written as DNA, the CDR3 is TGTGCCAGCAGCCCTGGGGTAGCGGGCATAGCCTACAATGAGCAGTTCTTC. This sequence encodes CASSPGVAGIAYNEQFF.

The gene calls are TRBV7-7 and TRBJ2-3; D gene ambiguous. Per germline, CDR1 SSHAT and CDR2 FNYEAQ (reference sequence). CDR3 length equals 14 residues. The CDR3 DNA is TGTGCTGGCAGCTTAGACCTAGGGTCAGATACGCAGTATTTT. It translates to CAGSLDLGSDTQYF.

This clonotype came up a few times. The V gene is TRBV28, the J gene TRBJ2-1; D is possibly TRBD2 (5 bases). The CDR3 extends over 15 amino acids. The V end lost 5 bases, the J end lost 4 bases, and 15 bases lay between the germline ends. From germline, CDR1 is MDHEN and CDR2 SYDVKM. The CDR3: CASSLQRKRYNEQFF. The CDR3 DNA follows: TGTGCCAGCAGTCTTCAGCGGAAGCGATACAATGAGCAGTTCTTC.

V is TRBV10-1 and J is TRBJ1-2; D is ambiguous. CDR1 WNHNN and CDR2 SYGVQD come from the germline V gene (reference sequence). Trimming pared 7 bases from V and 6 bases from J, leaving 15 bases between. This CDR3 contains 13 residues. This chain's CDR3 is CASNQESGDGYTF. The CDR3, as DNA: TGCGCCAGCAATCAGGAGTCAGGCGATGGCTACACCTTC.